This T cell receptor (beta chain) was found in a study of CD8+ T cells in alopecia areata. Study context: Each of the treated patients was given oral tofacitinib, 5 to 10 mg twice daily, for moderate-to-severe alopecia areata.

It was cDNA, reverse transcribed from extracted RNA, that served as the sequencing template. Assay used: immunoSEQ multiplex PCR; TCRdb lists only in-frame clones, some missing. The table has 200,000 to 250,000 clones, about three fifths seen once; the top ten hold 1.5% to 2%. Study findings and constraints: Significant decreases in scalp clonality and expanded CD8+ clones followed tofacitinib treatment. When scalp samples are sequenced, resident alphabeta T cells of normal skin are also captured. Many expanded lesional clones persisted in scalp and blood during tofacitinib treatment.

This CDR3 is built from 13 residues. CDR1 is LNHNV, CDR2 YYDKDF, per germline (reference sequence). V was pared by 3 bases and J by 8 bases, with 13 bases between. Concerning this clone itself: Its cognate antigen is unknown.

Treatment: oral pan-JAK inhibitor, 5-10 mg twice daily. The sequences come from CD4+ T cells sorted from blood, collected at week 4, from a patient treated with tofacitinib. This chain joins TRBV15 and TRBJ1-2, with D hard to call. This receptor was taken from a human donor with alopecia areata. For the CDR3, the DNA is TGTGCCACCAGCAGTGGGCCCGTTCGGGGCTACACCTTC. Protein: CATSSGPVRGYTF.